By share, the clone carrying this T cell receptor beta chain counts as medium-sized (0.01 to 0.1%). Sequenced by immunoSEQ multiplex PCR; TCRdb stores in-frame clones only, minus some. The sample shows some 10,000 clones, approximately 33% of them seen only once. These data originate in a study of graft-versus-host responses after intestinal transplantation. The specimen comprised alloreactive CD4+ T cells from a mixed lymphocyte reaction culture, sampled before transplantation. As for subset: CFSE-low proliferating T cells sorted from roughly six-day pre-transplant mixed lymphocyte reaction (GvH or HvG direction). This clonotype was obtained from a human patient who was an organ donor for intestinal transplantation.

The CDR3 DNA is TGTGCCAGCAGGGGCTTCAGGGGAACTGCATCACCCCTCCACTTT. Protein sequence: CASRGFRGTASPLHF. The J gene is TRBJ1-6, the V gene TRBV27; D may be TRBD1 (6 bases). There are 15 residues in the CDR3. V lost 6 bases to trimming and J lost 10 bases, with 19 bases between them. Per the germline V gene, CDR1 is MNHEY and CDR2 is SMNVEV (reference sequence).